This section outlines one T cell receptor beta chain sequence together with its context. Its antigen is not identified. The sample originates from a study of cytomegalovirus exposure and HLA in healthy donors. Study results and limitations: In a later analysis, parvovirus B19, influenza, CMV and Epstein-Barr virus appeared linked to several top co-occurrence clusters. A later analysis reportedly found fewer N-insertions in an Asian-associated ancestry cluster than the approximately 730-donor mean. One variant, a missense change in DCLRE1C, was linked in a later analysis to TCR beta V- and J-gene trimming. Per a prior analysis, the majority of TCR beta V segments were productive roughly 87% or roughly 30% of the time.

CDR3 length: 14 amino acids. CDR1 KGHSH and CDR2 LQKENI come from the germline V gene. V shed 3 bases and J 3 bases; nucleotides not matched to a gene: 3. PCR employed 60 Vbeta and 13 Jbeta primers. Assay: immunoSEQ multiplex PCR; the TCRdb copy retains only in-frame clones and omits some. The data hold 160,000 or so clones, with 80% to 90% observed a single time. The rearrangement links TRBV18 to TRBJ2-7, with TRBD1 matching over 9 bases. The TCR sequence derives from a woman between 45 and 65 years old in good health and CMV-seronegative. The specimen sequenced was PBMCs. The CDR3 protein is CASSPSGQGYEQYF. In DNA, the CDR3 is TGTGCCAGCTCACCGTCGGGACAGGGCTACGAGCAGTACTTC.